This T cell receptor (beta chain) was retrieved from a study of cytomegalovirus exposure and HLA in healthy donors. Study conclusions and caveats: Data from an earlier analysis indicated that most TCR beta V segments were productive either about 90% or about 30% of the time. Researchers counted 164 TCR beta chains as cytomegalovirus-associated.

A multiplex PCR was run with 60 Vbeta primers and 13 Jbeta primers. The repertoire was sequenced with immunoSEQ multiplex PCR; TCRdb's copy has only in-frame clones and lacks some. The sample carries some 160,000 clones, almost 80% recorded once. This clone turned up a few times. Its cognate antigen is unknown. One end of the junction varies from germline; a read error may be responsible. This CDR3 is 15 amino acids long. CDR1 is SGHDT, CDR2 YYEEEE, per germline. The source material was PBMCs. The chain is built from TRBV5-6 and TRBJ1-6; 8 bases fit TRBD1. This clonotype was obtained from a male donor in good health and CMV-seronegative. This chain's CDR3 is CASSSPTGDKSPLHF. The CDR3 DNA reads TGTGCCAGCAGCTCCCCGACAGGGGATAAATCACCCCTCCACTTT.